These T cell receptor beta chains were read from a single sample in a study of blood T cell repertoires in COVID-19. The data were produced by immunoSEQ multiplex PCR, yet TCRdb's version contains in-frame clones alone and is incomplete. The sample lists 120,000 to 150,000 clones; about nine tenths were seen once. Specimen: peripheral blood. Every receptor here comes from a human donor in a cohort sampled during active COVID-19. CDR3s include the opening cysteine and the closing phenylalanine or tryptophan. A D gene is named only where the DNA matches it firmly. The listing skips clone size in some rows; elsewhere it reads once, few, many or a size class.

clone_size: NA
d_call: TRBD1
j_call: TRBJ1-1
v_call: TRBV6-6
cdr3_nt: TGTGCCAGCACTCAAGGACAGGTGGACACTGAAGCTTTCTTT
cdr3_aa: CASTQGQVDTEAFF

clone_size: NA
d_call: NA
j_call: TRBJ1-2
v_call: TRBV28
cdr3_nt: TGTGCCAGCAGTTTATTGGCGGGGGTTGGCTACACCTTC
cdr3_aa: CASSLLAGVGYTF

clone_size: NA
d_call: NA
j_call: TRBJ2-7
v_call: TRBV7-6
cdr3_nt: TGTGCCAGCAGCTTGGGGCCCTTGGGGGGACGCGAGCAGTACTTC
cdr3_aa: CASSLGPLGGREQYF

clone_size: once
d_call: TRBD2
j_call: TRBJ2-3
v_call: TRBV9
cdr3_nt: TGTGCCAGCAGCGTAAGCCGGAGGTTGGGTGGACTAGCGGGGGGTCGGGGTACGCAGTATTTT
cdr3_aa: CASSVSRRLGGLAGGRGTQYF

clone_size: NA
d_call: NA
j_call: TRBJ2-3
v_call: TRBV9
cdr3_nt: TGTGCCAGCAGCGCAGGGGCAGTAGCAACAGATACGCAGTATTTT
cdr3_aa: CASSAGAVATDTQYF

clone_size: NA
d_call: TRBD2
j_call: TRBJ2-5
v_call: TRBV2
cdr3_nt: TGTGCCAGCACTGCCAAGGTAGCGGGAGGGTCTGGGACCCAGTACTTC
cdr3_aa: CASTAKVAGGSGTQYF

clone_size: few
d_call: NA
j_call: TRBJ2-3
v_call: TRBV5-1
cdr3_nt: TGCGCCAGCCAGGGGGGTGCGGGCCTGCCCGCAGATACGCAGTATTTT
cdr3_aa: CASQGGAGLPADTQYF

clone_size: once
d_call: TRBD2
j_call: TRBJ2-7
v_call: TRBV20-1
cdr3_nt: TGCAGTGCTAGTCGCGGGGGGTTCTTAGAGCAGTACTTC
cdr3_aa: CSASRGGFLEQYF

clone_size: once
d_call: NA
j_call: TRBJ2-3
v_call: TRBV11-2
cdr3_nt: TGTGCCAGCAGCTTAGGAGCCACTAGCACAGATACGCAGTATTTT
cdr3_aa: CASSLGATSTDTQYF

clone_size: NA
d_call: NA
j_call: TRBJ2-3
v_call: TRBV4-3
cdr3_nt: TGCGCCAGCAGCCAAGGGCTAGGGGGAAGCACAGATACGCAGTATTTT
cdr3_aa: CASSQGLGGSTDTQYF

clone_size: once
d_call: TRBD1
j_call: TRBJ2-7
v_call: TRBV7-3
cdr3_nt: TGTGCCAGCAGTCCTGACAGGGCGCCGCCCTACGAGCAGTACTTC
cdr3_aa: CASSPDRAPPYEQYF

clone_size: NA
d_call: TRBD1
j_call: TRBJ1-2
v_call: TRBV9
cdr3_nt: TGTGCCAGCAGCCGGACAGGGACTTCTAACTATGGCTACACCTTC
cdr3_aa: CASSRTGTSNYGYTF

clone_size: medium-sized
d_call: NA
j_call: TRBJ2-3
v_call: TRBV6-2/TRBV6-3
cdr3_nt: TGTGCCAGCAGTTACTCCACTAGCACAGATACGCAGTATTTT
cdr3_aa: CASSYSTSTDTQYF

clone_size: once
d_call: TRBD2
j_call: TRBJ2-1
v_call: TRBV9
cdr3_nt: TGTGCCAGCAGCGTTGCGGGGGGCACTAATGAGCAGTTCTTC
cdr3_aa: CASSVAGGTNEQFF

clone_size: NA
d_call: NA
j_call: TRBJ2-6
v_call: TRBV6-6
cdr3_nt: TGTGCCAGCAGCCGGGATGGGGCCAACGTCCTGACTTTC
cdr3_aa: CASSRDGANVLTF

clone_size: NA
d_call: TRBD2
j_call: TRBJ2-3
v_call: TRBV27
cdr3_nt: TGTGCCAGCAGCTCCCCAGCGGGGGGGCCAGGAGATACGCAGTATTTT
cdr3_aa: CASSSPAGGPGDTQYF

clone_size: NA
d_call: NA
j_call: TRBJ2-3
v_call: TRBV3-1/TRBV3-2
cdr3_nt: TGTGCCAGCAGCCTGCTAGCGTCTAGCACAGATACGCAGTATTTT
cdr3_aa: CASSLLASSTDTQYF

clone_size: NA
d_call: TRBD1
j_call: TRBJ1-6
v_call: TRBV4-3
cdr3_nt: TGCGCCAGCAGCCAAGATCGTATCGGGGACAGCTCCTATAATTCACCCCTCCACTTT
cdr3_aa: CASSQDRIGDSSYNSPLHF

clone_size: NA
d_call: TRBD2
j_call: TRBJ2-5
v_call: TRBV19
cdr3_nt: TGTGCCACGCAAAGGACTAGCGGGTACCAAGAGACCCAGTACTTC
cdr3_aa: CATQRTSGYQETQYF

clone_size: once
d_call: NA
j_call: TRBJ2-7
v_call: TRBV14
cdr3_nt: TGTGCCAGCAGCCCGCCCCCAGCGGCGATGTCTTTCCACGAGCAGTACTTC
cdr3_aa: CASSPPPAAMSFHEQYF

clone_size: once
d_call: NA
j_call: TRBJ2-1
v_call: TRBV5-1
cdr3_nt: TGCGCCAGCAGCGCAGCGGGTGGGGCCGGAGGTGAGCAGTTCTTC
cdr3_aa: CASSAAGGAGGEQFF

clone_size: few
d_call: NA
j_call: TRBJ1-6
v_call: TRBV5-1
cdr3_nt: TGCGCCAGCAGCTTCGGGGAGGGTGGGTCACCCCTCCACTTT
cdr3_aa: CASSFGEGGSPLHF

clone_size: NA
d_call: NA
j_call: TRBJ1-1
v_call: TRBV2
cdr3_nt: TGTGCCAGCAGTGAAAAGGGGGTTGTACAGACTGAAGCTTTCTTT
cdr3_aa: CASSEKGVVQTEAFF

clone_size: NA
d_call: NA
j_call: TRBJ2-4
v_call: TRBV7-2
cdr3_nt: TGTGCCAGCAGCACGGGACCCCACAGGGAAGCCAAAAACATTCAGTACTTC
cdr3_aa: CASSTGPHREAKNIQYF

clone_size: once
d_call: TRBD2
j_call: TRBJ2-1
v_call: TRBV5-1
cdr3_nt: TGCGCCAGCAGCCCTTCACTCAGGACTAGCGGGAGCGATGAGCAGTTCTTC
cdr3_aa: CASSPSLRTSGSDEQFF

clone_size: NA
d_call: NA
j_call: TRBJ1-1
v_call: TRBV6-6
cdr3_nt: TGTGCCAGCAGTTTCGGAAGGGGTGAAGCTTTCTTT
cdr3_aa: CASSFGRGEAFF

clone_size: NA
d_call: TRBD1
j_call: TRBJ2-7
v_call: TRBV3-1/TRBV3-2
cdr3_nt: TGTGCCAGCAGCCAAGTTCGGAGGACAGGCATCTACGAGCAGTACTTC
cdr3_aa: CASSQVRRTGIYEQYF

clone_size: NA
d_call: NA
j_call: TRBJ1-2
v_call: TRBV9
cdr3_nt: TGTGCCAGCAGTCCGGGAGTCAGTCGCTACACCTTC
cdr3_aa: CASSPGVSRYTF

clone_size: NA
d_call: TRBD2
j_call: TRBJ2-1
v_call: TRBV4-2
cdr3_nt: TGTGCCAGCAGCCAAAACCTAGCGGGGGGGGCCTACAATGAGCAGTTCTTC
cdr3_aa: CASSQNLAGGAYNEQFF

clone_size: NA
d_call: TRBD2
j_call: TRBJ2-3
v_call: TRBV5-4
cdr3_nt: TGTGCCAGCAGCCTACTAGCGCGCAGCACAGATACGCAGTATTTT
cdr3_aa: CASSLLARSTDTQYF

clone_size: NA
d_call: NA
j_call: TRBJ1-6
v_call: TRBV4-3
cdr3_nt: TGCGCCAGCAGCCAAGTCGTGGCCGGGGGAGACAATTCACCCCTCCACTTT
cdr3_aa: CASSQVVAGGDNSPLHF

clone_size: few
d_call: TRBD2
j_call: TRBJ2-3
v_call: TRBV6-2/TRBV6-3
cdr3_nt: TGTGCCAGCAGTGTTCCCGGGACTAGCAGAGATACGCAGTATTTT
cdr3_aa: CASSVPGTSRDTQYF

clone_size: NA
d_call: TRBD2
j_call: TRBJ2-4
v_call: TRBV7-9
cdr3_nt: TGTGCCAGCAGCCAGGGGACTAGCGGGAGGAGTAACATTCAGTACTTC
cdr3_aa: CASSQGTSGRSNIQYF

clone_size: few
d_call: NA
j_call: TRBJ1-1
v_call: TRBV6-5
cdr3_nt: TGTGCCAGCAGTTACCAGGGGCAGACTGAAGCTTTCTTT
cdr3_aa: CASSYQGQTEAFF

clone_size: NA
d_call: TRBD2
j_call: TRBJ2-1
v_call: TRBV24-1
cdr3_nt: TGTGCCACCAGTGCTCCTAGGACGGCTAGCGGTAACAATGAGCAGTTCTTC
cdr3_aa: CATSAPRTASGNNEQFF

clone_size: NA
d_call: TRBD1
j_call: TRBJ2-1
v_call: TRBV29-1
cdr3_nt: TGCAGCGTACGTCCCGGGACAGGGATCGATGAGCAGTTCTTC
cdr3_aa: CSVRPGTGIDEQFF

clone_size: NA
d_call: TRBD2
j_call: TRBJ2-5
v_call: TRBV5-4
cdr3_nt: TGTGCCAGCAGCCTCCTAGGGCTAGCGGGAGCTCAAGAGACCCAGTACTTC
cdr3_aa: CASSLLGLAGAQETQYF

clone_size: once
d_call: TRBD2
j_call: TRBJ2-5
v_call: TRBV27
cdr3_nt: TGTGCCACCAGGGCGGGAGGGGAGACCCAGTACTTC
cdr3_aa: CATRAGGETQYF

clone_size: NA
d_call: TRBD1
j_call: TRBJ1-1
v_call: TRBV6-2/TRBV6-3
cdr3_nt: TGTGCCAGCAGTCCGGGACAGGGAGTCCCCGGACGAGTAGCTTTCTTT
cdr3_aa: CASSPGQGVPGRVAFF

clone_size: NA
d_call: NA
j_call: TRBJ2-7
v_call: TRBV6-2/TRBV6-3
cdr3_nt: TGTGCCAGCAGTTACCTCCCGTCCGACAGCTACGAGCAGTACTTC
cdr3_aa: CASSYLPSDSYEQYF

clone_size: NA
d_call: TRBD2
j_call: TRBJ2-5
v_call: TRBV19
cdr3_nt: TGTGCCAGTAGTGCGGGGACTAGCGGGAGTATCCAAGAGACCCAGTACTTC
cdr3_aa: CASSAGTSGSIQETQYF

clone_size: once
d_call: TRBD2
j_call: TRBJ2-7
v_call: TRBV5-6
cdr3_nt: TGTGCCAGCAGCTTCGGCGGGGGGGCCATCTTCAACGAGCAGTACTTC
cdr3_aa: CASSFGGGAIFNEQYF

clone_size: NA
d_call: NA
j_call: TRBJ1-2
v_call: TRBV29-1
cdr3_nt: TGCAGCGTCGAACAGGGCGCCTGGGGCTACACCTTC
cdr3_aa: CSVEQGAWGYTF

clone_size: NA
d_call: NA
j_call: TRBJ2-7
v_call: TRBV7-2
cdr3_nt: TGTGCCAGCAGCTTAGTAGGAAGCGGCCGCTCCTACGAGCAGTACTTC
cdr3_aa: CASSLVGSGRSYEQYF

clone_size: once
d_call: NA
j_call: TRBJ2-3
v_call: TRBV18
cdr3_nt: TGTGCCAGCTCACCATCAGCGGATACGCAGTATTTT
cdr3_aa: CASSPSADTQYF

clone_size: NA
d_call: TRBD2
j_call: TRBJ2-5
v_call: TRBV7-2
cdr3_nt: TGTGCCAGCAGCACACAAGGACTAGCGGGAGAGACCCAGTACTTC
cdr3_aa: CASSTQGLAGETQYF

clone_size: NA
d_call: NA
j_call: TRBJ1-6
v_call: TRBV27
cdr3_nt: TGTGCCAGCAGTTTAGGGGGCTCCCTAGGGACCCTCCACTTT
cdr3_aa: CASSLGGSLGTLHF

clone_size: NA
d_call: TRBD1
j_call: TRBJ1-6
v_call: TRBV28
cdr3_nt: TGTGCCAGCAGTTTTGGCCGGGCCGGGACAGATTCCCCCTATAATTCACCCCTCCACTTT
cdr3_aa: CASSFGRAGTDSPYNSPLHF

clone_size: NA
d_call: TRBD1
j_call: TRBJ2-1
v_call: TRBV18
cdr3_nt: TGTGCCAGCTCCCTCGAGGCAGGGGGTGAGCAGTTCTTC
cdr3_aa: CASSLEAGGEQFF

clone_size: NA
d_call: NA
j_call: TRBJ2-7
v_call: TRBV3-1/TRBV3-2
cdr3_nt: TGTGCCAGCAGCCGCAGACTAGGCTTAAGCTCCTACGAGCAGTACTTC
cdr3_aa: CASSRRLGLSSYEQYF

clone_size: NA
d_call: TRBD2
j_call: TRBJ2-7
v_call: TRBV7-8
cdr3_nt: TGTGCCAGCAGCTATGGACTAGCCGGGGTATACGAGCAGTACTTC
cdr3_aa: CASSYGLAGVYEQYF

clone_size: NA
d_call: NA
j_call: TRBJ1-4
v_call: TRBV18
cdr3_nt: TGTGCCAGCTCACCCGGGCAGGGTGAAAAACTGTTTTTT
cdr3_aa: CASSPGQGEKLFF

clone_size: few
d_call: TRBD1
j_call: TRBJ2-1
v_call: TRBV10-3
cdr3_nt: TGTGCCATCAGTGAAGGGACAGGGGGCTACAATGAGCAGTTCTTC
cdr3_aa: CAISEGTGGYNEQFF